Presented here are 27 T cell receptor beta chains from one specimen sequenced in a study of vaccination and CD4 T cells after COVID-19. Treatment given: roughly 11-day PBMC culture with coronavirus spike peptide pools or control peptides (ViraFEST assay). For these receptors, no antigen is known. Oncomine TCR Beta short-read sequencing was applied to DNA from cultured CD4+ T cells. TCRdb used MiXCR to reprocess the PCR reads, holding one entry per CDR3 protein. Among about 13,000 distinct CDR3 sequences listed, 45% to 65% were seen once. Sequences were obtained from CD4+ T cells from blood, cultured in vitro. These receptors were obtained from a human donor who had recovered from COVID-19.

This clonotype was recorded only once. V usage is TRBV2 and J usage is TRBJ1-5, with 8 positions matching TRBD1. J lost 6 bases, V lost 2 bases, and 6 bases had no gene match. Germline CDR1 is SNHLY and CDR2 is FYNNEI. The CDR3 has 15 residues. CDR3 coding DNA: TGTGCCAGCAGTGAACAGACAGGGGAAGGTCAGCCCCAGCATTTT. It encodes CASSEQTGEGQPQHF.

The CDR3 DNA reads as TGTGCCAGCAGTGAAGCGCTAGAAATAGATACGCAGTATTTT. It specifies CASSEALEIDTQYF. This sequence joins TRBV6-1 and TRBJ2-3; D is uncertain. The ends were cut back, 0 bases at V and 5 bases at J, with 9 bases in the middle. Germline V gives CDR1 MNHNS, CDR2 SASEGT. This CDR3 has 14 residues.

V gene TRBV15 combines with J gene TRBJ2-1, with 8 bases aligning to TRBD2. CDR1 is LNHNV, CDR2 YYDKDF, per germline (reference sequence). V lost 0 bases, J lost 8 bases, and 6 bases stayed unmatched. The length of the CDR3 is 15 residues. The CDR3 DNA reads TGTGCCACCAGCAGAGACAGCGGGAGTGGGGATGAGCAGTTCTTC. Its translation: CATSRDSGSGDEQFF.

This chain links TRBV19 with TRBJ1-1; 8 nucleotides align to TRBD1. The CDR3 consists of 13 residues. J gave up 6 bases and V 4 bases, and 4 bases lay outside the gene matches. Germline lookup yields CDR1 LNHDA and CDR2 SQIVND (reference sequence). CDR3 residues: CASSSRGRAEAFF. As DNA, the CDR3 is TGTGCCAGTAGTAGCAGGGGGCGCGCTGAAGCTTTCTTT.

V usage is TRBV20-1 and J usage is TRBJ2-1; 7 positions agree with TRBD2. Germline V gene data show CDR1 as DFQATT and CDR2 as SNEGSKA (reference sequence). The V gene end was trimmed by 4 bases and the J gene end by 7 bases; junction bases not matched to a gene: 13. CDR3 length: 15 amino acids. The CDR3 DNA follows: TGCAGTGCTAAACTCGGGAGGCGGTTTTCGAATGAGCAGTTCTTC. Protein sequence: CSAKLGRRFSNEQFF.

This clonotype was observed a few times. The chain has TRBV6-2 or TRBV6-3 and TRBJ2-1; D is possibly TRBD1 (6 bases). TRBJ2-7 matches the DNA end more closely, so the J call is doubtful. CDR1 MNHEY and CDR2 SVGEGT come from the germline V gene. This CDR3 region has 14 residues. The CDR3 protein is CASSYYDRSYEQYF. As DNA, the CDR3 is TGTGCCAGCAGTTATTACGACAGGTCCTACGAGCAGTACTTC.

This clonotype was found once. The rearrangement joins TRBV7-3 to TRBJ2-2; TRBD1 matches at 7 bases. Germline CDR1 and CDR2: SGHTA and FQGTGA. The CDR3 is made up of 15 amino acids. V gave up 2 bases and J gave up 2 bases; unmatched junction bases: 2. CDR3 DNA sequence: TGTGCCAGCAGCTTAGTAGGGGGCAACACCGGGGAGCTGTTTTTT. This translates into CASSLVGGNTGELFF.

There are a few counts of this clonotype. DNA of the CDR3: TGTGCCAGTGGGGACCATGGCTACACCTTC. Protein: CASGDHGYTF. The chain employs TRBV19 and TRBJ1-2; TRBD1 might be the D (5 bases). Per germline, CDR1 LNHDA and CDR2 SQIVND (reference sequence). The V end lost 8 bases, the J end lost 6 bases, and 7 bases lay between the germline ends. CDR3 size: 10 residues.

The J gene is TRBJ1-1, the V gene TRBV5-1; D call uncertain. The germline V gene has CDR1 SGHRS and CDR2 YFSETQ. V was clipped by 5 bases and J by 6 bases, with 8 bases between them. This CDR3 spans 11 amino acids. CDR3 in amino acids: CASSSDAEAFF. In DNA, the CDR3 is TGCGCCAGCAGTTCGGACGCTGAAGCTTTCTTT.

The V and J genes are TRBV7-3 and TRBJ2-5; D is unclear. With 5 bases removed from V and 7 bases from J, the gap between germline ends came to 14 bases. CDR3 length: 13 residues. Per germline, CDR1 SGHTA and CDR2 FQGTGA. CDR3: CASSTDDLRTQYF. The CDR3 nucleotides read TGTGCCAGCAGCACGGACGATCTGAGGACCCAGTACTTC.

This clonotype was counted a few times. The chain employs TRBV5-3 and TRBJ1-2; D gene unclear. TRBV5-3 is flagged as an ORF with uncertain function. V gave up 0 bases and J gave up 6 bases, with 18 bases separating them. The CDR3 is 16 residues long. The CDR3 reads CARSLALEGGGDGYTF. DNA of the CDR3: TGTGCCAGAAGCTTGGCTCTTGAAGGAGGCGGAGATGGCTACACCTTC.

The chain employs TRBV20-1 and TRBJ1-1, with 7 bases fitting TRBD1. The germline gives CDR1 DFQATT, CDR2 SNEGSKA (reference sequence). The CDR3 extends over 12 amino acids. V was pared by 5 bases and J by 5 bases, with 5 bases of the junction left unmatched. CDR3: CSAYAGQTEAFF. Here the CDR3 DNA reads TGCAGTGCTTACGCGGGACAGACTGAAGCTTTCTTT.

CDR3: CASSPAGQGVRRAEAFF. CDR3 nucleotides: TGTGCCAGCTCACCAGCGGGGCAGGGGGTGCGGAGAGCTGAAGCTTTCTTT. V usage is TRBV18 and J usage is TRBJ1-1; 7 nucleotides line up with TRBD1. Losses at the gene ends were 2 bases for V and 6 bases for J; bases not matched to a gene: 15. The CDR3 totals 17 residues. Germline lookup yields CDR1 KGHSH and CDR2 LQKENI. Together with reference TRBV18 and TRBJ1-1, the CDR3 gives the full variable domain: NAGVMQNPRHLVRRRGQEARLRCSPMKGHSHVYWYRQLPEEGLKFMVYLQKENIIDESGMPKERFSAEFPKEGPSILRIQQVVRGDSAAYFCASSPAGQGVRRAEAFFGQGTRLTVV.

The chain recombines TRBV28 with TRBJ2-5; either TRBD1 or TRBD2 may fit D (5 bases each). CDR3 length: 15 amino acids. Germline loops: CDR1 MDHEN, CDR2 SYDVKM. V dropped 2 bases and J dropped 2 bases, with 12 bases sitting between them. CDR3 sequence: CASSLEGQGQETQYF. The CDR3 region has the DNA TGTGCCAGCAGTTTAGAGGGGCAGGGTCAAGAGACCCAGTACTTC. Based on the CDR3 plus reference TRBV28 and TRBJ2-5, the full variable domain is DVKVTQSSRYLVKRTGEKVFLECVQDMDHENMFWYRQDPGLGLRLIYFSYDVKMKEKGDIPEGYSVSREKKERFSLILESASTNQTSMYLCASSLEGQGQETQYFGPGTRLLVL.

This sequence joins TRBV12-3 or TRBV12-4 and TRBJ2-3; a possible D gene is TRBD2 (5 bases). V was cut by 6 bases and J by 1 base, with 11 bases left in between. This CDR3 is built from 14 residues. The CDR3 DNA follows: TGTGCCAGCAGCACTAGTAAGGGCACAGATACGCAGTATTTT. Encoded protein: CASSTSKGTDTQYF.

The J gene is TRBJ2-7, the V gene TRBV2; D not resolved. CDR3 size: 16 residues. V dropped 1 base and J dropped 2 bases, with 15 bases sitting between them. Per the germline V gene, CDR1 is SNHLY and CDR2 is FYNNEI. CDR3 amino acids: CASSEVGGRGTYEQYF. CDR3 bases: TGTGCCAGCAGTGAAGTAGGTGGGCGAGGAACCTACGAGCAGTACTTC.

The V gene is TRBV10-2, the J gene TRBJ2-2; TRBD2 matches 14 bases. Germline loops: CDR1 WSHSY, CDR2 SAAADI. The CDR3 is made up of 18 amino acids. The V and J ends lost 10 bases and 1 base, in that order; junction bases with no gene match: 11. CDR3 amino acids: CAIRRRLAGGGNTGELFF. CDR3 coding DNA: TGCGCCATCCGCCGGAGACTAGCGGGAGGGGGGAACACCGGGGAGCTGTTTTTT.

J is TRBJ1-2 and V is TRBV6-2 or TRBV6-3, with TRBD1 matching over 8 bases. Germline CDR1 reads MNHEY; CDR2 reads SVGEGT. Trimming removed 6 bases from V and 5 bases from J; junction bases left unmatched: 8. The CDR3 has 14 residues. The CDR3 loop reads CASSRPTGAYGYTF. The CDR3 nucleotides are TGTGCCAGCAGCCGCCCGACAGGGGCGTATGGCTACACCTTC.

This clonotype was seen more than once but under ten times. This rearrangement joins TRBV20-1 to TRBJ2-7; no clear D gene. This CDR3 contains 11 residues. Trimming pared 2 bases from V and 4 bases from J, leaving 6 bases between. Germline V gene data show CDR1 as DFQATT and CDR2 as SNEGSKA (reference sequence). The CDR3 spells CSARRVYEQYF. CDR3 in DNA: TGCAGTGCTAGACGTGTATACGAGCAGTACTTC.

The V call is TRBV19, the J call TRBJ2-3; D might be TRBD2 (6 bases). There are 19 residues in the CDR3. The germline gives CDR1 LNHDA, CDR2 SQIVND (reference sequence). V gave up 7 bases and J gave up 2 bases, with 28 bases separating them. The CDR3 nucleotides read TGTGCCAGTAATCTGAGAGGCACTAGCACAATACCCAACACAGATACGCAGTATTTT. Translating it yields CASNLRGTSTIPNTDTQYF. The whole variable domain, remainder taken from reference TRBV19 and TRBJ2-3, is DGGITQSPKYLFRKEGQNVTLSCEQNLNHDAMYWYRQDPGQGLRLIYYSQIVNDFQKGDIAEGYSVSREKKESFPLTVTSAQKNPTAFYLCASNLRGTSTIPNTDTQYFGPGTRLTVL.

The V call is TRBV6-1, the J call TRBJ2-2; 7 nucleotides match TRBD1. The trim removed 6 bases at V and 4 bases at J, leaving 5 bases unmatched. The CDR3 extends over 14 amino acids. Germline CDR1 MNHNS, CDR2 SASEGT. The CDR3 is CASSKGAGTGELFF. CDR3 nucleotide sequence: TGTGCCAGCAGCAAGGGGGCAGGCACCGGGGAGCTGTTTTTT.

The rearrangement links TRBV10-3 to TRBJ2-1, with a weak D call TRBD2 (5 bases). CDR1 and CDR2 (germline): ENHRY, SYGVKD. V lost 3 bases, J lost 8 bases, and 11 bases lay in between. CDR3 length equals 13 residues. CDR3: CAISDAGSYEQFF. The CDR3 DNA follows: TGTGCCATCAGTGATGCGGGTAGCTATGAGCAGTTCTTC.

This chain connects TRBV5-4 to TRBJ1-2; 8 bases map to TRBD1. Germline CDR1 SGHNT, CDR2 YYREEE (reference sequence). The V gene end was trimmed by 5 bases and the J gene end by 2 bases; junction bases not matched to a gene: 5. The CDR3 is made up of 14 amino acids. In nucleotides, the CDR3 is TGTGCCAGCAGGCGGACAGGGAGGAACTATGGCTACACCTTC. Translating gives CASRRTGRNYGYTF.

The chain is built from TRBV20-1 and TRBJ1-5; tentatively, D is TRBD1 (5 bases). Germline CDR1 is DFQATT and CDR2 is SNEGSKA (reference sequence). Deletions cut 1 base from V and 7 bases from J, with 11 bases between. This CDR3 comprises 13 residues. In DNA, the CDR3 is TGCAGTGCTAGAGGCCAGGGTGGCCAGCCCCAGCATTTT. This sequence encodes CSARGQGGQPQHF.

Remarks on this clonotype: An end of the junction does not agree with germline; a read error may underlie this. The V and J genes are TRBV12-3 or TRBV12-4 and TRBJ1-2; D gene ambiguous. This CDR3 spans 12 amino acids. CDR3 region: CVSSSSNYGYTF. The DNA for the CDR3 is TGTGTCAGCAGTTCCTCGAACTATGGCTACACCTTC.

In its sample, this clonotype was seen once. This chain connects TRBV10-3 to TRBJ2-4; D may be TRBD1 or TRBD2 (6 bases each). Germline V gene data show CDR1 as ENHRY and CDR2 as SYGVKD. Trimming pared 3 bases from V and 0 bases from J, leaving 9 bases between. This CDR3 spans 15 amino acids. CDR3 residues: CAISDRGLAKNIQYF. CDR3 nucleotide sequence: TGTGCCATCAGTGATCGGGGGCTAGCCAAAAACATTCAGTACTTC.

The chain uses TRBV20-1 and TRBJ2-3; D possibly corresponds to TRBD1 (6 bases). The CDR3 consists of 13 residues. Germline V lookup: CDR1 DFQATT, CDR2 SNEGSKA (reference sequence). In nucleotides, the CDR3 is TGCAGCTCAACTAGGGGGTACCCAGATACGCAGTATTTT. It is translated as CSSTRGYPDTQYF.